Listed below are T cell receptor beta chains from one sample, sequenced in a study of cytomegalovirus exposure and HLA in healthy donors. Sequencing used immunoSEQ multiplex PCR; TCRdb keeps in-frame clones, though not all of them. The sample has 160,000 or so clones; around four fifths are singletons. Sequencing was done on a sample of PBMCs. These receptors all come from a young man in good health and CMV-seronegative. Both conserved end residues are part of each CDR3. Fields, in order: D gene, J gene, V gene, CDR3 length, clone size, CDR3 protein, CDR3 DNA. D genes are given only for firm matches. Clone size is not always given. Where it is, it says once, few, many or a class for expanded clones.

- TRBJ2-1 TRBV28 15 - CASSLTSSSYNEQFF TGTGCCAGCAGTTTAACGTCGAGCTCCTACAATGAGCAGTTCTTC
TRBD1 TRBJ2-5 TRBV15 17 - CATRNGTGVNTQETQYF TGTGCCACCAGAAATGGTACAGGGGTAAATACACAAGAGACCCAGTACTTC
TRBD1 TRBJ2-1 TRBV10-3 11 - CAMGQDNEQFF TGTGCCATGGGACAGGACAATGAGCAGTTCTTC
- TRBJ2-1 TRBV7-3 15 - CASSPGTISYNEQFF TGTGCCAGCAGCCCTGGGACAATATCCTACAATGAGCAGTTCTTC
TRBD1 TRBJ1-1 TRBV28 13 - CASGTGTATEAFF TGTGCCAGCGGGACAGGGACGGCCACTGAAGCTTTCTTT
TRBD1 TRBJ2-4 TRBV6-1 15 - CASRTGGLAKNIQYF TGTGCCAGCCGGACAGGGGGCCTAGCCAAAAACATTCAGTACTTC
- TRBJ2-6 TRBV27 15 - CASSFSGSGANVLTF TGTGCCAGCAGTTTCTCGGGGTCTGGGGCCAACGTCCTGACTTTC
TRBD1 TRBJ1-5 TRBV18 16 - CASTDATGGPNQPQHF TGTGCCAGCACAGACGCCACAGGGGGCCCGAATCAGCCCCAGCATTTT
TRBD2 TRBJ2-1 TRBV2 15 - CASRRLAGGPIEQFF TGTGCCAGCAGGAGACTAGCGGGGGGGCCGATTGAGCAGTTCTTC
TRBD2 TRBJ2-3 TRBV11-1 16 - CASSQSGGGRTDTQYF TGTGCCAGCAGCCAGTCGGGCGGGGGTCGCACAGATACGCAGTATTTT
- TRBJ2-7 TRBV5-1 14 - CASSLGAEAYEQYF TGCGCCAGCAGCTTGGGAGCAGAGGCCTACGAGCAGTACTTC
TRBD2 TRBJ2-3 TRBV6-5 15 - CASSYSGLDTDTQYF TGTGCCAGCAGTTACTCGGGACTAGACACAGATACGCAGTATTTT
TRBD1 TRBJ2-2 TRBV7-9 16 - CASSPYRGPNTGELFF TGTGCCAGCAGCCCATACAGGGGGCCGAACACCGGGGAGCTGTTTTTT
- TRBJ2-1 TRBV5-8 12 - CASSLVDNEQFF TGTGCCAGCAGCTTGGTAGACAATGAGCAGTTCTTC
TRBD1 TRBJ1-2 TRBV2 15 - CASSVETGAVDGYTF TGTGCCAGCAGTGTCGAGACAGGGGCTGTTGATGGCTACACCTTC
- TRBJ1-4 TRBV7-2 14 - CASSPLASGEKLFF TGTGCCAGCAGCCCCTTGGCATCGGGGGAAAAACTGTTTTTT
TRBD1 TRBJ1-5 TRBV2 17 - CASGGLAETGGNQPQHF TGTGCCAGCGGCGGCCTGGCGGAAACAGGGGGCAATCAGCCCCAGCATTTT
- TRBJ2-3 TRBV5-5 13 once CASTLDRIDTQYF TGTGCCAGCACCTTGGACAGAATAGATACGCAGTATTTT
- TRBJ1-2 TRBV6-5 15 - CASSYSAEFNYGYTF TGTGCCAGCAGTTACTCGGCAGAATTTAACTATGGCTACACCTTC
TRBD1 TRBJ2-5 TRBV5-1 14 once CASTQGTGGETQYF TGCGCCAGCACTCAAGGAACAGGGGGGGAGACCCAGTACTTC
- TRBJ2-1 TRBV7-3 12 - CASSLGGGEQFF TGTGCCAGCAGCTTAGGAGGCGGTGAGCAGTTCTTC
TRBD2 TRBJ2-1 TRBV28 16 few CASSLGVAGVYNEQFF TGTGCCAGCAGTTTAGGAGTAGCGGGTGTCTACAATGAGCAGTTCTTC
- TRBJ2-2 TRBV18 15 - CASSPPGPGTGELFF TGTGCCAGCTCACCACCGGGCCCAGGCACCGGGGAGCTGTTTTTT
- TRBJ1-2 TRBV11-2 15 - CASSLGQGGNYGYTF TGTGCCAGCAGCTTAGGGCAGGGTGGGAACTATGGCTACACCTTC
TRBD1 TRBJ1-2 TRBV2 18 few CASSEYLGQGLFRIGYTF TGTGCCAGCAGTGAATATCTGGGACAGGGCCTCTTTCGAATCGGCTACACCTTC
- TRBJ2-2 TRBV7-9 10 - CSSSPWELFF TGTTCCAGCAGCCCCTGGGAGCTGTTTTTT
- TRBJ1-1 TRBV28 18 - CASSLVFGTRRGNTEAFF TGTGCCAGCAGTTTAGTATTCGGTACTCGCAGAGGGAACACTGAAGCTTTCTTT
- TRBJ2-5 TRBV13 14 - CASSPGTGKETQYF TGTGCCAGCAGCCCGGGCACAGGGAAAGAGACCCAGTACTTC
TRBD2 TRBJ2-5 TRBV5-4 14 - CASSRLAGQETQYF TGTGCCAGCAGTCGACTAGCGGGACAAGAGACCCAGTACTTC
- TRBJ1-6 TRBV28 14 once CASSLLGVGSPLHF TGTGCCAGCAGTTTGTTAGGGGTAGGGTCACCCCTCCACTTT
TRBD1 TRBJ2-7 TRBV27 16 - CASSFGAGTGIYEQYF TGTGCCAGCAGTTTTGGCGCCGGGACAGGGATCTACGAGCAGTACTTC
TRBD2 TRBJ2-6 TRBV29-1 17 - CSVEGLAGGSGANVLTF TGCAGCGTTGAAGGACTAGCGGGAGGAAGTGGGGCCAACGTCCTGACTTTC
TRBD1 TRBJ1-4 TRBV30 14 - CAWSGAGGNEKLFF TGTGCCTGGAGTGGGGCAGGGGGGAATGAAAAACTGTTTTTT
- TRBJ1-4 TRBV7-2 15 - CASSPWGQNNEKLFF TGTGCCAGCAGCCCTTGGGGACAAAATAATGAAAAACTGTTTTTT
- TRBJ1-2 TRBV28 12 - CASSLDYYGYTF TGTGCCAGCAGTCTCGACTACTATGGCTACACCTTC
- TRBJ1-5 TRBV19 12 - CASKSLNQPQHF TGTGCCAGTAAGAGCCTAAATCAGCCCCAGCATTTT
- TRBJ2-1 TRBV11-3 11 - CASSQKHEQFF TGTGCCAGCAGCCAGAAACATGAGCAGTTCTTC
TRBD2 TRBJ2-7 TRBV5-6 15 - CASSSLRDYTYEQYF TGTGCCAGCAGCTCCCTCCGGGACTATACCTACGAGCAGTACTTC
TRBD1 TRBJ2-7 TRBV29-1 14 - CSVEDWDRDYEQYF TGCAGCGTTGAAGATTGGGACAGGGACTACGAGCAGTACTTC
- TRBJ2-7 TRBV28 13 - CASSLGINYEQYF TGTGCCAGCAGTTTGGGCATCAACTACGAGCAGTACTTC
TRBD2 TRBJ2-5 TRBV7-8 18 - CASSLGLAGGVREETQYF TGTGCCAGCAGCTTAGGACTAGCGGGAGGGGTGAGGGAAGAGACCCAGTACTTC
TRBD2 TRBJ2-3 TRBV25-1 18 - CASSAAPGTSGRRDTQYF TGTGCCAGCAGTGCGGCTCCCGGGACTAGCGGGAGGAGAGATACGCAGTATTTT
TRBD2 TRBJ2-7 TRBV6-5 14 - CASRPTSGKGEQYF TGTGCCAGCAGACCGACTAGCGGGAAGGGCGAGCAGTACTTC
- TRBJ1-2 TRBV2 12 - CASTWGGSGYTF TGTGCCAGCACCTGGGGGGGTTCTGGCTACACCTTC
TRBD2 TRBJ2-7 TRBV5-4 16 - CASSLPSAGVRHEQYF TGTGCCAGCAGCCTACCCTCTGCGGGAGTTCGCCACGAGCAGTACTTC
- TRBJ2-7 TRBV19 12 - CASSIGGNEQYF TGTGCCAGTAGTATTGGGGGCAATGAGCAGTACTTC
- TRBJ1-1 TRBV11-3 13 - CASSPGSYTEAFF TGTGCCAGCAGCCCGGGTTCTTACACTGAAGCTTTCTTT